The 21 T cell receptor beta chains in this list originate from one sample, sequenced in a study of blood T cell repertoires in COVID-19. Profiled with immunoSEQ multiplex PCR; TCRdb holds only in-frame clones, not every one. This table holds 250,000 to 300,000 clones, 91% found once. Specimen: PBMCs or T cells enriched from blood (not recorded which). The source of these receptors is a human donor in a cohort exposed to, infected with or recovered from COVID-19 (not recorded which). The donor label of this sample is uncertain.

The chain uses TRBV4-3 and TRBJ2-7; D may be TRBD1 (5 bases). Germline V gives CDR1 LGHNA, CDR2 YSLEER. Trimming took 1 base from V and 2 from J, leaving 9 bases between them. The CDR3 consists of 14 residues. CDR3 region: CASSQGGTTYEQYF. CDR3 coding DNA: TGCGCCAGCAGCCAAGGGGGCACCACCTACGAGCAGTACTTC.

This rearrangement joins TRBV30 to TRBJ1-5; no definite D call. Deletions cut 0 bases from V and 4 bases from J, with 13 bases between. The CDR3 extends over 15 amino acids. Germline-derived CDR1 and CDR2 are GTSNPN and SVGIG (reference sequence). CDR3 protein: CAWSVRRAGNQPQHF. In DNA, the CDR3 is TGTGCCTGGAGTGTAAGGAGGGCTGGAAATCAGCCCCAGCATTTT.

The chain employs TRBV27 and TRBJ1-1; D might be TRBD1 (6 bases). The germline V gene encodes CDR1 MNHEY and CDR2 SMNVEV (reference sequence). V gave up 7 bases and J gave up 0 bases, with 12 bases separating them. The CDR3 extends over 14 amino acids. For the CDR3, the DNA is TGTGCCAGCACCAGAGACAGGCTGAACACTGAAGCTTTCTTT. It is translated as CASTRDRLNTEAFF.

This chain links TRBV7-2 with TRBJ2-7; weak D call: TRBD2 (5 bases). The CDR3 has 12 amino acids. The V gene's germline CDR1 is SGHTA and CDR2 FQGNSA. The V gene lost 5 bases and the J gene lost 6 bases, with 11 bases spanning the gap. Written as DNA, the CDR3 is TGTGCCAGCAGCCATGCCGAGGGCGAGCAGTACTTC. Translating it yields CASSHAEGEQYF.

The chain combines TRBV24-1 with TRBJ2-2; 13 positions match TRBD2. V was clipped by 7 bases and J by 7 bases; unmatched bases: 11. In germline, CDR1 is KGHDR, CDR2 SFDVKD. The CDR3 covers 17 residues. The CDR3 DNA reads as TGTGCCACCAGCCTACGGACTAGCGGGGGAGTAGTCGGGGAGCTGTTTTTT. Translating gives CATSLRTSGGVVGELFF.

The chain links TRBV27 to TRBJ1-2, with a weak D call TRBD1 (5 bases). The CDR3 runs to 15 residues. V lost 6 bases to trimming and J lost 5 bases, with 19 bases between them. Germline assignment: CDR1 MNHEY and CDR2 SMNVEV (reference sequence). DNA of the CDR3: TGTGCCAGCAGCGTCCGGCTAGGGGAACCGTATGGCTACACCTTC. Protein product: CASSVRLGEPYGYTF.

This chain links TRBV9 with TRBJ2-3, with D perhaps matching TRBD1 (6 bases). The ends were cut back, 0 bases at V and 1 base at J, with 9 bases in the middle. This CDR3 spans 15 amino acids. Germline assignment: CDR1 SGDLS and CDR2 YYNGEE. For the CDR3, the DNA is TGTGCCAGCAGCGTAGTCCCAGGGGGCACAGATACGCAGTATTTT. Protein product: CASSVVPGGTDTQYF.

The chain employs TRBV25-1 and TRBJ1-5, with no clear D. The V end was cut by 3 bases, the J end by 6 bases, with 3 bases between. The germline V gene has CDR1 MGHDK and CDR2 SYGVNS. This CDR3 comprises 11 residues. The DNA of the CDR3 is TGTGCCAGCAGTGACTCTCAGCCCCAGCATTTT. Encoded protein: CASSDSQPQHF.

The gene calls are TRBV5-6 and TRBJ2-5; 12 nucleotides line up with TRBD2. CDR1 is SGHDT and CDR2 is YYEEEE in the germline V gene. The junction had 0 bases not matched to a gene; V was cut back by 1 base and J by 5 bases. This CDR3 contains 14 residues. CDR3 in amino acids: CASSLTSGGETQYF. The CDR3 DNA follows: TGTGCCAGCAGCTTGACTAGCGGGGGGGAGACCCAGTACTTC.

This chain joins TRBV7-9 and TRBJ2-3; weak D call: TRBD2 (6 bases). The V end lost 1 base, the J end lost 7 bases, and 12 bases lay between the germline ends. The CDR3 loop spans 14 amino acids. In germline, CDR1 is SEHNR, CDR2 FQNEAQ (reference sequence). The CDR3 DNA reads as TGTGCCAGCAGCTTAGATCAGACTAGACATACGCAGTATTTT. Encoded protein: CASSLDQTRHTQYF. Supplemented by reference TRBV7-9 and TRBJ2-3, the full variable domain reads DTGVSQNPRHKITKRGQNVTFRCDPISEHNRLYWYRQTLGQGPEFLTYFQNEAQLEKSRLLSDRFSAERPKGSFSTLEIQRTEQGDSAMYLCASSLDQTRHTQYFGPGTRLTVL.

The chain has TRBV4-1 and TRBJ2-7, with D possibly TRBD1 on 5 matching bases. The V end lost 4 bases, the J end lost 7 bases, and 11 bases lay between the germline ends. The CDR3 runs to 12 residues. Germline V gene data show CDR1 as MGHRA and CDR2 as YSYEKL. The CDR3 sequence is CASSRAKGEQYF. CDR3 coding DNA: TGCGCCAGCAGCCGCGCCAAGGGGGAGCAGTACTTC.

The chain's CDR3 is CATSDATGAGTEAFF. DNA for the CDR3: TGTGCCACCAGTGATGCGACAGGGGCGGGAACTGAAGCTTTCTTT. The chain employs TRBV24-1 and TRBJ1-1; 8 bases are shared with TRBD1. The junction had 7 bases not matched to a gene; V was cut back by 3 bases and J by 5 bases. CDR3 length: 15 residues. Germline lookup yields CDR1 KGHDR and CDR2 SFDVKD.

This chain links TRBV7-2 with TRBJ1-2; D is undetermined. Per the germline V gene, CDR1 is SGHTA and CDR2 is FQGNSA. CDR3 length: 15 residues. With 0 bases removed from V and 5 bases from J, the gap between germline ends came to 13 bases. CDR3 nucleotide sequence: TGTGCCAGCAGCTTAGCGCGAACAGAGAAGTATGGCTACACCTTC. Translating it yields CASSLARTEKYGYTF.

The count of this clone is one. The chain has TRBV18 and TRBJ1-1; TRBD1 aligns across 7 bases. CDR1 is KGHSH and CDR2 is LQKENI in the germline V gene. The ends lost 0 bases at V and 0 bases at J; junction bases unmatched: 4. This CDR3 has 16 residues. The chain's CDR3 is CASSPPGQALNTEAFF. The DNA of the CDR3 is TGTGCCAGCTCACCACCCGGACAGGCATTGAACACTGAAGCTTTCTTT.

In this sample, this clone turned up once. The V and J genes are TRBV4-2 and TRBJ1-1; D remains unclear. This CDR3 region has 16 residues. Looked up from germline, CDR1 is LGHNA and CDR2 is YNFKEQ. V dropped 0 bases and J dropped 1 base, with 12 bases sitting between them. The chain's CDR3 is CASSQDERRRNTEAFF. Written as DNA, the CDR3 is TGTGCCAGCAGCCAAGACGAGCGGCGCAGGAACACTGAAGCTTTCTTT.

This clone was picked up one time. The chain couples TRBV6-2 or TRBV6-3 to TRBJ2-7; D perhaps matches TRBD2 (6 bases). The V end was cut by 6 bases, the J end by 0 bases, with 18 bases between. Germline V gives CDR1 MNHEY, CDR2 SVGEGT. The CDR3 covers 16 residues. The CDR3 region is CASSSPLATSSYEQYF. The CDR3 DNA reads as TGTGCCAGCAGCTCCCCCCTAGCGACGAGCTCCTACGAGCAGTACTTC.

V and J are TRBV3-1 (or the pseudogene TRBV3-2) and TRBJ1-2, with D unresolved. The CDR3 is made up of 18 amino acids. The V end lost 0 bases, the J end lost 5 bases, and 22 bases lay between the germline ends. The germline gives CDR1 LGHDT, CDR2 YNNKEL (reference sequence). The CDR3 DNA reads TGTGCCAGCAGCCAAGAGGCTCACGCGGTATGGGTTTTATATGGCTACACCTTC. Its protein product is CASSQEAHAVWVLYGYTF.

V gene TRBV5-1 combines with J gene TRBJ1-1; D is unresolved. Germline CDR1 and CDR2: SGHRS and YFSETQ. This CDR3 has 14 residues. Trimming left V 7 bases short and J 0 bases short, with 13 bases between. CDR3 in amino acids: CASSTQAVNTEAFF. CDR3 DNA sequence: TGCGCCAGCTCGACCCAGGCCGTGAACACTGAAGCTTTCTTT.

The chain is built from TRBV6-5 and TRBJ1-2, with a tentative D call TRBD1 (5 bases). V shed 0 bases and J shed 6 bases, with 8 bases lying between them. The germline V gene has CDR1 MNHEY and CDR2 SVGAGI. The CDR3 extends over 13 amino acids. The CDR3 bases are TGTGCCAGCAGTTACTCGGCAGGGAATGGCTACACCTTC. Its translation: CASSYSAGNGYTF.

The V gene is TRBV19, the J gene TRBJ1-5, with D maybe TRBD1 (5 bases). The CDR3 is 15 residues long. Germline V gives CDR1 LNHDA, CDR2 SQIVND (reference sequence). Trimming took off 1 base at V and 4 bases at J, with 11 bases between the two ends. CDR3 coding DNA: TGTGCCAGTAGTATAGTGGGGGGTAATAATCAGCCCCAGCATTTT. Translating it yields CASSIVGGNNQPQHF.

The DNA for the CDR3 is TGTGCCAGCAGAGACAGAGTGAACACTGAAGCTTTCTTT. Its protein is CASRDRVNTEAFF. The V call is TRBV6-5, the J call TRBJ1-1, with D maybe TRBD1 (5 bases). The length of the CDR3 is 13 residues. V gave up 6 bases and J gave up 0 bases, with 8 bases separating them. Germline CDR1 is MNHEY and CDR2 is SVGAGI.